The sequence of this TCR beta chain was determined in a study of blood T cell repertoires in COVID-19. The table came from immunoSEQ multiplex PCR; TCRdb's copy has only in-frame clones and leaves some out. Of 260,000 or so clones in the sample, 85% were seen once. The CDR3 extends over 14 amino acids. The germline gives CDR1 SGHTA, CDR2 FQGNSA. Trimming stripped 5 bases from V and 0 bases from J, with 10 bases between. This clonotype originated in a woman aged 45-65 years who had recovered from COVID-19. This chain connects TRBV7-2 to TRBJ1-2, with D perhaps TRBD1 (6 bases). What was sequenced was PBMCs or T cells enriched from blood (not recorded which). CDR3 in amino acids: CASSPTGTNYGYTF. The CDR3 region has the DNA TGTGCCAGCAGCCCAACAGGGACTAACTATGGCTACACCTTC.